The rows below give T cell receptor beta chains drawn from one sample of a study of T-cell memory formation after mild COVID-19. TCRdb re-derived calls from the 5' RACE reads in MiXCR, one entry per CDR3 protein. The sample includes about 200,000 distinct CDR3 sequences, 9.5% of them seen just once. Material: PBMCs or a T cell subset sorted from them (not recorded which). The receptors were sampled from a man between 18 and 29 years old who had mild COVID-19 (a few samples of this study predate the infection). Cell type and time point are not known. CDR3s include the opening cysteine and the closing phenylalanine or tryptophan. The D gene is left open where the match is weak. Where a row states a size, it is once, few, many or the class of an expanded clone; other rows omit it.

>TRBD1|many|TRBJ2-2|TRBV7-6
TGTGCCAGCAGCCCCCGACAGGGGGTGAACACCGGGGAGCTGTTTTTT
CASSPRQGVNTGELFF
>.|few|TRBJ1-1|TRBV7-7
TGTGCCAGCAGCTTAAACTTAGACACTGAAGCTTTCTTT
CASSLNLDTEAFF
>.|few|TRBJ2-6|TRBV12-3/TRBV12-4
TGTGCCAGCTCTCGACGCTCTGGGGCCAACGTCCTGACTTTC
CASSRRSGANVLTF
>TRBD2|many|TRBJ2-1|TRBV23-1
TGCGCCAGCAGTCACCTCGGGGGGGCTGGGGGCCACTACAATGAGCAGTTCTTC
CASSHLGGAGGHYNEQFF
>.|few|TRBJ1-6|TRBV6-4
TGTGCCAGCGCCGTCGATAGTATTTCACCCCTCCACTTT
CASAVDSISPLHF
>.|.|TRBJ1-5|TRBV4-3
TGCGCCAGCAGCCAAGATTTTTTGGGGTATAGCAATCAGCCCCAGCATTTT
CASSQDFLGYSNQPQHF
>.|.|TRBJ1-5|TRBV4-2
TGTGCCAGCAGCCAAGAGCTTCTAGGGCTCAATCAGCCCCAGCATTTT
CASSQELLGLNQPQHF
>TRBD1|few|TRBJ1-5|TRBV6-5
TGTGCCAGCAGGCCCGGGACAGGGGGCGATCAGCCCCAGCATTTT
CASRPGTGGDQPQHF
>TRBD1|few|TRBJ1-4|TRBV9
TGTGCCAGCAGCTCGGGACAGGGGGCCGAAAAACTGTTTTTT
CASSSGQGAEKLFF
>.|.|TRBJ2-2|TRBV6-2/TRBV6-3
TGTGCCAGCACCTTCGCTCGGCTTCAAGGGACCGGGGAGCTGTTTTTT
CASTFARLQGTGELFF
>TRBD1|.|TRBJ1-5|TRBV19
TGTGCCAGTCTCCCCAAGGGGGCGAGGGTAGATCAGCCCCAGCATTTT
CASLPKGARVDQPQHF
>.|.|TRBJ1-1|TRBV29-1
TGCAGCGTTGAACTTTGGGACGCTGAAGCTTTCTTT
CSVELWDAEAFF
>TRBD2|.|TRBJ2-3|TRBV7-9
TGTGCCAGCAGTCCAAAGCGGGGGGGCCCAGATACGCAGTATTTT
CASSPKRGGPDTQYF
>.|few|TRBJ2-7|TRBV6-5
TGTGCCAGCAGTTATCGGGCACCCAGGGACGAGCAGTACTTC
CASSYRAPRDEQYF
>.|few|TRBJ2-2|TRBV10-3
TGTGCCATCAAGGGTTACGACCTCGCCGGGGAGCTGTTTTTT
CAIKGYDLAGELFF
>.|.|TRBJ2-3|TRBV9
TGTGCCAGCAGCGGACGGAGGACAGAGGTTTCAGATACGCAGTATTTT
CASSGRRTEVSDTQYF
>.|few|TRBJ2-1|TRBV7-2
TGTGCCAGCAGCTTAGGATGGGTCCCTTACAATGAGCAGTTCTTC
CASSLGWVPYNEQFF
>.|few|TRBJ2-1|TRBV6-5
TGTGCCAGCAGGGGCGAGGGGGAGCAGTTCTTC
CASRGEGEQFF
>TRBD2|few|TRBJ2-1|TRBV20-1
TGCAGTGCTAGTGCGAGCGGGGGACGACAGTTCTTC
CSASASGGRQFF
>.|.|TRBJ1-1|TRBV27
TGTGCCAGCAGTTTATCGTGGGGGCGCAGAGCTACTGAAGCTTTCTTT
CASSLSWGRRATEAFF
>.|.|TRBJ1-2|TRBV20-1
TGCAGTGCTGCACCCTTCAGGGACTATGGCTACACCTTC
CSAAPFRDYGYTF
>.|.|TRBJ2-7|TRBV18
TGTGCCAGCTCAAATCGAGACGCTCGCTACGAGCAGTACTTC
CASSNRDARYEQYF
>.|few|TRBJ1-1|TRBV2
TGTGCCAGCAGTGGTATGATAATGAACACTGAAGCTTTCTTT
CASSGMIMNTEAFF
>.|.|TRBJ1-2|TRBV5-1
TGCGCCAGCAGCTTGGGTGAGGTTGGTGGCTACACCTTC
CASSLGEVGGYTF
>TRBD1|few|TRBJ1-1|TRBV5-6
TGTGCCAGCAGCTTTTTCGGGACAGGGAAATGGAACACTGAAGCTTTCTTT
CASSFFGTGKWNTEAFF
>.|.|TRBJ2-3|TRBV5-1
TGCGCCAGCAGCTTGGTAAAGGAAGATACGCAGTATTTT
CASSLVKEDTQYF
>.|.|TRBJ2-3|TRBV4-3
TGCGCCAGCAGCCAAGCGGACCTTAGAGGGGATACGCAGTATTTT
CASSQADLRGDTQYF
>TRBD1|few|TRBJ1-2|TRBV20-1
TGCAGTGCTAGATCATACCCCGGGACAGACTATGGCTACACCTTC
CSARSYPGTDYGYTF
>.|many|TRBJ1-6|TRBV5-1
TGCGCCAGCAGCCCTCCGGAGGGTAATTCACCCCTCCACTTT
CASSPPEGNSPLHF